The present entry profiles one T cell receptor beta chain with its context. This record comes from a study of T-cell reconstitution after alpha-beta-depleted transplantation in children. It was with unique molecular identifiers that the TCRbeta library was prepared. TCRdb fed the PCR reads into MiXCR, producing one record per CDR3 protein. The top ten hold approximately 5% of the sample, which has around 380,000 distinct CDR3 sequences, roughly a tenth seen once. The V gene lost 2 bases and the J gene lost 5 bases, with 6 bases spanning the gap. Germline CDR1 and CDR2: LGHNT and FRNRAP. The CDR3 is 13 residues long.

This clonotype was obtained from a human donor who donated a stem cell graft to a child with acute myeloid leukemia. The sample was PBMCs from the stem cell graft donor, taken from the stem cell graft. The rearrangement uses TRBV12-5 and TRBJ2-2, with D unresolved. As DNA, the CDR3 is TGTGCTAGTGGTTTGATGAATACCGGGGAGCTGTTTTTT. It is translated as CASGLMNTGELFF.